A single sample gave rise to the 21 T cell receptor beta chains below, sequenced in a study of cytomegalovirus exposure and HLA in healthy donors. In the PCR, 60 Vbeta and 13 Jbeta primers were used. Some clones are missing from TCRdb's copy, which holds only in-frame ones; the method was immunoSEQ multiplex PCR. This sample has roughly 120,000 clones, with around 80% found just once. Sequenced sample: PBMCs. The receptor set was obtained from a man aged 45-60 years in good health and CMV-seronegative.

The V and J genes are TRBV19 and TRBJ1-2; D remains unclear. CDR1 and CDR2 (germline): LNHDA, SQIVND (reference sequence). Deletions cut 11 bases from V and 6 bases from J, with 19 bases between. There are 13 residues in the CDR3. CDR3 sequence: CAVKPTRRDGYTF. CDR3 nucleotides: TGTGCCGTAAAACCGACTCGGAGGGATGGCTACACCTTC.

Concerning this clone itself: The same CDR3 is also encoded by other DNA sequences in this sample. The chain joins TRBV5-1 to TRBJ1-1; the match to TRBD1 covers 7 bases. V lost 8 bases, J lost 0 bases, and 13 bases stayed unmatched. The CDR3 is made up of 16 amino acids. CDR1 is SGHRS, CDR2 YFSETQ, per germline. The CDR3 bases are TGCGCCAGTAGCGAGCCACCGGGACAGTTGAACACTGAAGCTTTCTTT. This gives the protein CASSEPPGQLNTEAFF.

In DNA, the CDR3 is TGTGCCAGCACCCCCTCCTACCCTGGGACAGCGAACACTGAAGCTTTCTTT. This translates into CASTPSYPGTANTEAFF. The chain links TRBV28 to TRBJ1-1; 7 nucleotides align to TRBD1. The V gene end was trimmed by 7 bases and the J gene end by 1 base; junction bases not matched to a gene: 15. The germline V gene encodes CDR1 MDHEN and CDR2 SYDVKM. The CDR3 has 17 amino acids.

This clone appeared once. The CDR3 DNA reads TGTACGCGCGGGGCCCACAATGAGCAGTTCTTC. Protein sequence: CTRGAHNEQFF. This chain uses TRBV2 with TRBJ2-1; TRBD2 might be the D (6 bases). Germline V gives CDR1 SNHLY, CDR2 FYNNEI. The CDR3 contains 11 residues.

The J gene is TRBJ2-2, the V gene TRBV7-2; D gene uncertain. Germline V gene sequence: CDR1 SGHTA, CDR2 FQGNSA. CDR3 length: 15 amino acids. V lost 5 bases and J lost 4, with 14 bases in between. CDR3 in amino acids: CASSQTPGGTGELFF. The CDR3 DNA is TGTGCCAGCAGCCAGACCCCGGGTGGCACCGGGGAGCTGTTTTTT.

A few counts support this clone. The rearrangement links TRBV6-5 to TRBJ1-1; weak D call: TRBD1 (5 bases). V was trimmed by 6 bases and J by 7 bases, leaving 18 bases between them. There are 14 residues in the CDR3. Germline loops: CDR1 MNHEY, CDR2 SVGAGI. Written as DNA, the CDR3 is TGTGCCAGCAGATACCAGGGAGGCGGGGGTGAAGCTTTCTTT. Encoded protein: CASRYQGGGGEAFF.

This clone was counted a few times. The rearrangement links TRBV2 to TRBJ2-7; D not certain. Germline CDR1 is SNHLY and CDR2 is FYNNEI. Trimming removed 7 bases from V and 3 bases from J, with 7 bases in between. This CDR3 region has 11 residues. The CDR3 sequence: CASKEFYEQYF. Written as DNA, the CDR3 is TGTGCCAGCAAGGAGTTCTACGAGCAGTACTTC.

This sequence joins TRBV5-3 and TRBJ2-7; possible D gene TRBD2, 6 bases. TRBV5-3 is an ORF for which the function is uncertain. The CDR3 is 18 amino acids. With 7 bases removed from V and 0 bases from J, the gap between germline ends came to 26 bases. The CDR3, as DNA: TGTGCCAGACCTATGAGTAGGGAACCTAGCGCTAGCTCCTACGAGCAGTACTTC. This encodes CARPMSREPSASSYEQYF.

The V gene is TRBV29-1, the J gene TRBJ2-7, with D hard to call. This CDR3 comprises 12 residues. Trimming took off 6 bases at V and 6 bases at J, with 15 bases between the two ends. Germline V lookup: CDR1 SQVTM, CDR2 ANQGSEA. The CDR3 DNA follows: TGCAGCGTCTTAGAGCCCCCCCGCGAGCAGTACTTC. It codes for CSVLEPPREQYF.

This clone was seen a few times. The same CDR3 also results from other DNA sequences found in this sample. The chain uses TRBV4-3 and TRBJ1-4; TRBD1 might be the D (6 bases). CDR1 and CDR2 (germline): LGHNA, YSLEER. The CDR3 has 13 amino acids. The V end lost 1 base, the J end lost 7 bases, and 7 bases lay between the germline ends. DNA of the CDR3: TGCGCCAGCAGCCAAGTACAGGGTGAAAAACTGTTTTTT. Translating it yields CASSQVQGEKLFF.

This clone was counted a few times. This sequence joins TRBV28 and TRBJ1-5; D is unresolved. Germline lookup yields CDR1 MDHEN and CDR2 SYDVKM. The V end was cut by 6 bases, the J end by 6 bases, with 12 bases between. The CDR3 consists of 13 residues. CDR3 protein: CASSLLGSQPQHF. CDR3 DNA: TGTGCCAGCAGCTTGTTAGGGAGTCAGCCCCAGCATTTT.

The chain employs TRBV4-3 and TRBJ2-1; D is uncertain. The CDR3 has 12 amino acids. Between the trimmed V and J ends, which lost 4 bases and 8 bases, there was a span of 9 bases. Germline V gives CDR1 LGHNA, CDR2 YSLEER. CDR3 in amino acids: CASSLWSDEQFF. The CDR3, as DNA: TGCGCCAGCAGCCTCTGGTCAGATGAGCAGTTCTTC.

CDR3 in amino acids: CASNIRGPGGYTF. CDR3 DNA: TGTGCCAGTAACATCAGGGGGCCTGGGGGCTACACCTTC. The chain employs TRBV19 and TRBJ1-2; 8 bases are shared with TRBD1. From germline, CDR1 is LNHDA and CDR2 SQIVND (reference sequence). The CDR3 is 13 residues long. J gave up 8 bases and V 7 bases, and 9 bases lay outside the gene matches.

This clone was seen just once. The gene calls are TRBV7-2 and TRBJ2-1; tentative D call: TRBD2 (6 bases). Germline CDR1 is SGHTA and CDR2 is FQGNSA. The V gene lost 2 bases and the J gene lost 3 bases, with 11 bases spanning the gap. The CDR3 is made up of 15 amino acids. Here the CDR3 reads CASSLSGDSYNEQFF. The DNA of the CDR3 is TGTGCCAGCAGCTTATCGGGAGATAGCTACAATGAGCAGTTCTTC.

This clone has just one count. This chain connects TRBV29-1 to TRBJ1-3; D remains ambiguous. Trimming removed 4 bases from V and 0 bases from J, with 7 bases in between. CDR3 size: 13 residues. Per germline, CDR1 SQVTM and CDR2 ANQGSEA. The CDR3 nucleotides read TGCAGCGTTGCCAAGAGCTCTGGAAACACCATATATTTT. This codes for CSVAKSSGNTIYF.

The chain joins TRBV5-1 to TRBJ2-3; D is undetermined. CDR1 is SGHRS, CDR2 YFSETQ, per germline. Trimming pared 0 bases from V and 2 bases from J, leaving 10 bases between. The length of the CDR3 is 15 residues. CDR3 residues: CASSLERGSTDTQYF. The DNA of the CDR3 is TGCGCCAGCAGCTTGGAAAGAGGTTCCACAGATACGCAGTATTTT.

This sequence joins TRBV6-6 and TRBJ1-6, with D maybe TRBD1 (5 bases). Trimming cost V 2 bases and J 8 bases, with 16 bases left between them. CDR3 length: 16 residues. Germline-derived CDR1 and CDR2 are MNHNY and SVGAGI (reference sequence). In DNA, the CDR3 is TGTGCCAGCAGTTACAATATTGGATGGGGGGATTCACCCCTCCACTTT. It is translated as CASSYNIGWGDSPLHF.

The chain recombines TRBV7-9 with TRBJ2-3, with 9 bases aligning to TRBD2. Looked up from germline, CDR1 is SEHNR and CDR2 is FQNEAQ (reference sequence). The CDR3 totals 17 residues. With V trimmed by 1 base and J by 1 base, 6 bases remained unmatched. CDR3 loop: CASSLENVAGGTDTQYF. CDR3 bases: TGTGCCAGCAGCTTAGAGAACGTAGCGGGGGGCACAGATACGCAGTATTTT.

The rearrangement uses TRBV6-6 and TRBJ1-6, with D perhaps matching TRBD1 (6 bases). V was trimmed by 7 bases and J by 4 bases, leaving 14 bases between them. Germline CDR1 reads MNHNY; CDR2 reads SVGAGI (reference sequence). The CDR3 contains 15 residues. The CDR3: CASNLGQPYNSPLHF. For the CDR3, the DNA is TGTGCCAGCAACCTTGGACAGCCATATAATTCACCCCTCCACTTT.

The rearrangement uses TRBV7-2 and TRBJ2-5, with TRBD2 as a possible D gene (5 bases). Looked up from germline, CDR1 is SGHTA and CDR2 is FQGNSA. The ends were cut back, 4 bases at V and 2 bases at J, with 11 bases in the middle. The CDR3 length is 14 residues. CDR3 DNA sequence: TGTGCCAGCAGCTACTCCGGGGAGCAAGAGACCCAGTACTTC. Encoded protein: CASSYSGEQETQYF. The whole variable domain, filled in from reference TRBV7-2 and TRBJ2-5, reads GAGVSQSPSNKVTEKGKDVELRCDPISGHTALYWYRQSLGQGLEFLIYFQGNSAPDKSGLPSDRFSAERTGGSVSTLTIQRTQQEDSAVYLCASSYSGEQETQYFGPGTRLLVL.

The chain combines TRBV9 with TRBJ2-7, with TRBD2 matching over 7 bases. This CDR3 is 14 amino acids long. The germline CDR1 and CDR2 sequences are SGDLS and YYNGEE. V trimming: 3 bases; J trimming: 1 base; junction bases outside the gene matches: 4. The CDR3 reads CASSAVGGSYEQYF. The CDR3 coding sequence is TGTGCCAGCAGCGCTGTCGGGGGGTCCTACGAGCAGTACTTC.